The 22 T cell receptor beta chains below come from one sample, sequenced in a study of long-term antiretroviral therapy in people with HIV. Runs used v3.0 of the immunoSEQ assay and were done at survey level. Only in-frame clones appear in the TCRdb table, and some are missing; sequencing was by immunoSEQ multiplex PCR. Of around 43,000 clones in the sample, 94% were seen once. The material was unsorted PBMCs, obtained 9 to 9.5 years after starting antiretroviral therapy. The receptors originated from a man between 25 and 39 years old with HIV.

The CDR3 here is CASSLRGHSDTQYF. The CDR3 DNA reads as TGTGCCAGCAGCTTACGAGGGCATTCAGATACGCAGTATTTT. This sequence joins TRBV5-4 and TRBJ2-3; tentatively, D is TRBD2 (5 bases). CDR1 and CDR2 from the germline V gene are SGHNT and YYREEE (reference sequence). The V end lost 2 bases, the J end lost 4 bases, and 11 bases lay between the germline ends. The length of the CDR3 is 14 residues.

J is TRBJ2-7 and V is TRBV7-9; 8 positions agree with TRBD1. CDR3 length: 12 residues. Germline V gene lookup returns CDR1 SEHNR and CDR2 FQNEAQ (reference sequence). V dropped 8 bases and J dropped 5; count of bases not matched to a gene: 5. The CDR3 is CASAQQGDEQYV. CDR3 nucleotides: TGTGCCAGCGCACAACAGGGGGACGAGCAGTACGTC.

The chain carries TRBV28 and TRBJ2-7; the match to TRBD1 covers 12 bases. With V trimmed by 5 bases and J by 3 bases, 8 bases remained unmatched. Germline assignment: CDR1 MDHEN and CDR2 SYDVKM. This CDR3 has 16 amino acids. CDR3 loop: CASSPLGTGGFYEQYF. CDR3 sequence (DNA): TGTGCCAGCAGTCCCTTGGGGACAGGGGGCTTCTACGAGCAGTACTTC.

The V call is TRBV6-6, the J call TRBJ1-4; D is unclear. The ends were cut back, 4 bases at V and 8 bases at J, with 14 bases in the middle. The CDR3 has 14 residues. Per the germline V gene, CDR1 is MNHNY and CDR2 is SVGAGI (reference sequence). The CDR3 protein is CASSFSGPEEKLFF. CDR3 nucleotide sequence: TGTGCCAGCAGTTTTTCCGGGCCGGAGGAAAAACTGTTTTTT.

The rearrangement uses TRBV5-5 and TRBJ2-3; 7 bases agree with TRBD1. This CDR3 has 15 residues. CDR1 and CDR2 from the germline V gene are SGHKS and YYEKEE (reference sequence). With 1 base clipped from V and 0 bases from J, the junction kept 2 bases outside the gene matches. In DNA, the CDR3 is TGTGCCAGCAGCTTGTGGGGACAGAGCACAGATACGCAGTATTTT. This gives the protein CASSLWGQSTDTQYF.

V is TRBV27 and J is TRBJ1-2; D possibly corresponds to TRBD1 (5 bases). V shed 1 base and J shed 4 bases, with 16 bases lying between them. This CDR3 comprises 16 residues. CDR1 and CDR2 from the germline V gene are MNHEY and SMNVEV (reference sequence). The CDR3 bases are TGTGCCAGCAGTTTATGGGCTCAGGGAGAGCCCTATGGCTACACCTTC. The encoded protein is CASSLWAQGEPYGYTF.

The chain recombines TRBV18 with TRBJ2-5; TRBD1 or TRBD2 may be the D gene (5 bases each). The V gene lost 11 bases and the J gene lost 0 bases, with 13 bases spanning the gap. This CDR3 spans 13 amino acids. Germline V CDR1 and CDR2: KGHSH, LQKENI. CDR3 nucleotide sequence: TGTGCCGGCAGAGGGGCTAACCAAGAGACCCAGTACTTC. This sequence encodes CAGRGANQETQYF.

The chain links TRBV6-5 to TRBJ1-1; no definite D call. With 0 bases removed from V and 0 bases from J, the gap between germline ends came to 11 bases. CDR3 size: 16 residues. The V gene's germline CDR1 is MNHEY and CDR2 SVGAGI. The CDR3 is CASSYSYEALNTEAFF. The CDR3 nucleotides are TGTGCCAGCAGTTACTCGTACGAGGCCTTGAACACTGAAGCTTTCTTT.

V usage is TRBV11-3 and J usage is TRBJ2-1; no firm D call. Germline lookup yields CDR1 SGHNT and CDR2 YENEEA. This CDR3 comprises 14 residues. V lost 5 bases, J lost 4 bases, and 12 bases lay in between. CDR3 region: CASSALDGYNEQFF. DNA for the CDR3: TGTGCCAGCAGCGCTCTGGATGGATACAATGAGCAGTTCTTC.

The V gene is TRBV2, the J gene TRBJ1-1, with D uncertain. V gave up 7 bases and J gave up 4 bases, with 7 bases separating them. The germline V gene encodes CDR1 SNHLY and CDR2 FYNNEI. This CDR3 comprises 11 residues. The CDR3 region is CASIRGTEAFF. The CDR3 bases are TGTGCCAGCATACGGGGCACTGAAGCTTTCTTT.

The gene calls are TRBV25-1 and TRBJ2-3; 8 nucleotides match TRBD2. Trimming cost V 1 base and J 5 bases; bases outside gene matches: 8. CDR3 length equals 16 residues. Germline-derived CDR1 and CDR2 are MGHDK and SYGVNS. The CDR3 coding sequence is TGTGCCAGCAGTGAATTGGGTAGCGGGGAGGGAGATACGCAGTATTTT. Residues: CASSELGSGEGDTQYF.

This chain uses TRBV18 with TRBJ2-7; 10 bases are a match to TRBD1. After removal of 3 bases from V and 5 bases from J, the junction contained 7 bases not matched to a gene. CDR3 length equals 15 residues. Germline-derived CDR1 and CDR2 are KGHSH and LQKENI. CDR3 loop: CASSPSLGQGNEQYF. The CDR3 DNA reads TGTGCCAGCTCACCTTCCTTGGGACAGGGGAACGAGCAGTACTTC. Together with reference TRBV18 and TRBJ2-7, the CDR3 gives the full variable domain: NAGVMQNPRHLVRRRGQEARLRCSPMKGHSHVYWYRQLPEEGLKFMVYLQKENIIDESGMPKERFSAEFPKEGPSILRIQQVVRGDSAAYFCASSPSLGQGNEQYFGPGTRLTVT.

The V gene is TRBV21-1, the J gene TRBJ2-2; the D call TRBD1 from the table was never checked on the DNA. TRBV21-1 is tagged as a pseudogene. This CDR3 is built from 17 residues. CDR3 region: CASSKNRGGRDTGELFF. The DNA of the CDR3 is TGTGCCAGCAGCAAAAACAGAGGGGGCCGGGACACCGGGGAGCTGTTTTTT.

The chain links TRBV10-2 to TRBJ1-1; TRBD1 is a possible D gene (5 bases). V was cut by 5 bases and J by 0 bases, with 13 bases left in between. The V gene's germline CDR1 is WSHSY and CDR2 SAAADI. This CDR3 region has 15 residues. CDR3 sequence reads: CASSQEWGLNTEAFF. The CDR3 DNA is TGCGCCAGCAGTCAGGAGTGGGGCTTGAACACTGAAGCTTTCTTT.

This clone was picked up one time. J is TRBJ2-2 and V is TRBV9, with D hard to call. Trimming cost V 0 bases and J 0 bases, with 3 bases left between them. The CDR3 spans 14 residues. In germline, CDR1 is SGDLS, CDR2 YYNGEE. DNA for the CDR3: TGTGCCAGCAGCGTAGGACCGAACACCGGGGAGCTGTTTTTT. This sequence encodes CASSVGPNTGELFF.

The V gene is TRBV7-6, the J gene TRBJ2-7; D ambiguous. The V gene's germline CDR1 is SGHVS and CDR2 FNYEAQ. V dropped 2 bases and J dropped 0 bases, with 14 bases sitting between them. The CDR3 is made up of 16 amino acids. The CDR3 loop reads CASSLSGGRSSYEQYF. The DNA of the CDR3 is TGTGCCAGCAGCTTAAGTGGCGGAAGGAGCTCCTACGAGCAGTACTTC.

This clone was detected only once. The J gene is TRBJ1-1, the V gene TRBV5-4, with 10 bases that match TRBD1. The CDR3 sequence is 14 residues long. Germline CDR1 reads SGHNT; CDR2 reads YYREEE (reference sequence). V gave up 5 bases and J gave up 6 bases; unmatched junction bases: 7. CDR3 coding DNA: TGTGCCAGCAGTCCCTGGGGACAGGGGTCTGAAGCTTTCTTT. Amino acid sequence: CASSPWGQGSEAFF.

The chain is built from TRBV6-5 and TRBJ2-7; possibly TRBD2 for D (6 bases). The CDR3 is made up of 13 amino acids. Germline values: CDR1 MNHEY, CDR2 SVGAGI. V was cut by 0 bases and J by 10 bases, with 13 bases left in between. The CDR3 is CASSYSKGRQQYV. CDR3 bases: TGTGCCAGCAGTTACTCGAAGGGGAGGCAACAGTACGTC.

This chain connects TRBV9 to TRBJ2-7; D ambiguous. Trimming removed 0 bases from V and 1 base from J, with 14 bases in between. CDR1 is SGDLS, CDR2 YYNGEE, per germline. The CDR3 has 16 residues. The CDR3 is CASSVDKEVRSYEQYF. The CDR3 DNA reads TGTGCCAGCAGCGTAGATAAGGAAGTCCGGTCCTACGAGCAGTACTTC.

This chain links TRBV9 with TRBJ2-5, with D perhaps being TRBD1 or TRBD2 (5 bases each). V lost 0 bases and J lost 0, with 9 bases in between. In germline, CDR1 is SGDLS, CDR2 YYNGEE. This CDR3 has 15 residues. The CDR3 sequence: CASSVGGDHQETQYF. In nucleotides, the CDR3 is TGTGCCAGCAGCGTAGGAGGGGACCACCAAGAGACCCAGTACTTC.

The chain recombines TRBV6-1 with TRBJ2-7, with TRBD1 identical over 8 bases. From germline, CDR1 is MNHNS and CDR2 SASEGT. The V gene end was trimmed by 5 bases and the J gene end by 5 bases; junction bases not matched to a gene: 11. CDR3 length: 15 residues. CDR3 sequence: CASSQGRGLPHEQYV. The CDR3 DNA follows: TGTGCCAGCAGTCAAGGCAGGGGGCTGCCCCACGAGCAGTACGTC.

In DNA form, the CDR3 reads TGTGCCAGCAGTGGCTCAACTAGCGGGGGCCAAGAGACCCAGTACTTC. It codes for CASSGSTSGGQETQYF. This chain links TRBV6-1 with TRBJ2-5, with TRBD2 matching over 11 bases. V lost 4 bases and J lost 1; bases outside the gene matches: 5. The CDR3 is 16 amino acids. The germline V gene has CDR1 MNHNS and CDR2 SASEGT.